This entry lists 27 T cell receptor beta chains sequenced from one sample in a study of cytomegalovirus exposure and HLA in healthy donors (TCRdb year 2017). The protocol used for the library was the immunoSEQ multiplex PCR assay. A mixture of 60 forward primers for TCR Vbeta segments and 13 reverse primers for TCR Jbeta segments was used in the multiplex PCR. The table was pulled from immuneACCESS by TCRdb, which kept in-frame rearrangements only. Such tables lose some clones; where checked, under half of the loss comes from unresolved V genes, and the rest has no known cause. This sample is represented by 150,000 to 200,000 clones; about 86% of them were singletons. The ten largest clones add up to about 1.7% of the sample. Sequenced: PBMCs. Source of these receptors: a man in his forties in good health and CMV-seropositive.

V and J are TRBV6-5 and TRBJ2-1; D might be TRBD2 (5 bases). CDR3 size: 15 residues. Trimming took off 7 bases at V and 6 bases at J, with 19 bases between the two ends. Germline values: CDR1 MNHEY, CDR2 SVGAGI. Here the CDR3 DNA reads TGTGCCAGCACGCGGAGGACTCTTAATTCCAATGAGCAGTTCTTC. Residues: CASTRRTLNSNEQFF.

This sequence joins TRBV6-5 and TRBJ2-7, with 7 nucleotides matching TRBD2. V dropped 5 bases and J dropped 1; count of bases not matched to a gene: 5. CDR1 and CDR2 (germline): MNHEY, SVGAGI. CDR3 size: 14 residues. The CDR3 nucleotides are TGTGCCAGCAGTAAAGGCGGGAGATCCTACGAGCAGTACTTC. As protein: CASSKGGRSYEQYF.

CDR3 residues: CASSPYSDTQYF. The CDR3 nucleotides are TGTGCCAGCAGCCCTTATTCAGATACGCAGTATTTT. The chain carries TRBV7-2 and TRBJ2-3; no reliable D call. V was shortened by 5 bases and J by 4 bases, with 7 bases between the two germline ends. The CDR3 totals 12 residues. From germline, CDR1 is SGHTA and CDR2 FQGNSA.

J is TRBJ2-1 and V is TRBV6-5, with 10 bases lining up with TRBD1. Per the germline V gene, CDR1 is MNHEY and CDR2 is SVGAGI. The CDR3 contains 14 residues. V was clipped by 4 bases and J by 8 bases; unmatched bases: 5. CDR3 region: CASSWTGGWDEQFF. As DNA, the CDR3 is TGTGCCAGCAGTTGGACAGGGGGTTGGGATGAGCAGTTCTTC.

V and J are TRBV30 and TRBJ2-5; 9 positions match TRBD2. Trimming took 1 base from V and 2 from J; bases not matched to a gene: 5. Germline V gene lookup returns CDR1 GTSNPN and CDR2 SVGIG (reference sequence). The CDR3 totals 15 residues. CDR3 sequence: CAWSESGRSQETQYF. The CDR3 DNA reads TGTGCCTGGAGTGAAAGCGGGAGGAGTCAAGAGACCCAGTACTTC.

This chain links TRBV2 with TRBJ2-7; D is perhaps TRBD2 (6 bases). The germline CDR1 and CDR2 sequences are SNHLY and FYNNEI. The CDR3 contains 14 residues. The V end was cut by 3 bases, the J end by 4 bases, with 13 bases between. The CDR3 DNA reads TGTGCCAGCAGTGAGTCGCTAGCGAATTACGAGCAGTACTTC. As protein: CASSESLANYEQYF.

The chain combines TRBV7-9 with TRBJ2-3, with D possibly being TRBD1 (5 bases). There are 12 residues in the CDR3. The germline V gene encodes CDR1 SEHNR and CDR2 FQNEAQ (reference sequence). Deletions cut 6 bases from V and 3 bases from J, with 7 bases between. The CDR3 loop reads CASRKGTDTQYF. The CDR3 DNA is TGTGCCAGCAGGAAGGGGACAGATACGCAGTATTTT. Variable domain in full (rest from reference TRBV7-9 and TRBJ2-3): DTGVSQNPRHKITKRGQNVTFRCDPISEHNRLYWYRQTLGQGPEFLTYFQNEAQLEKSRLLSDRFSAERPKGSFSTLEIQRTEQGDSAMYLCASRKGTDTQYFGPGTRLTVL.

V usage is TRBV5-6 and J usage is TRBJ2-7, with a weak D call TRBD2 (5 bases). CDR3 length: 15 amino acids. Germline loops: CDR1 SGHDT, CDR2 YYEEEE. Trimming pared 2 bases from V and 5 bases from J, leaving 17 bases between. The CDR3: CASSFEGGSYNEQYF. The CDR3 nucleotides are TGTGCCAGCAGCTTCGAAGGTGGGAGTTATAACGAGCAGTACTTC.

The chain is built from TRBV5-1 and TRBJ1-5; weak D call: TRBD1 (6 bases). The V gene lost 4 bases and the J gene lost 2 bases, with 16 bases spanning the gap. The CDR3 loop spans 16 amino acids. Germline CDR1 reads SGHRS; CDR2 reads YFSETQ. In nucleotides, the CDR3 is TGCGCCAGCAGCCCGGGGATAGGGGGAGGCAATCAGCCCCAGCATTTT. This sequence encodes CASSPGIGGGNQPQHF.

The chain joins TRBV7-9 to TRBJ1-5; D is unclear. Germline CDR1 and CDR2: SEHNR and FQNEAQ (reference sequence). CDR3 length: 16 residues. Trimming took off 5 bases at V and 6 bases at J, with 20 bases between the two ends. Here the CDR3 DNA reads TGTGCCAGCAGCGTTCCTGGTGAGTGGGAGTTTCAGCCCCAGCATTTT. Translated, it gives CASSVPGEWEFQPQHF.

Notes on this clone: This sample also contains other DNA sequences that code for the same CDR3. The chain links TRBV28 to TRBJ2-5, with 10 bases fitting TRBD2. V trimming: 2 bases; J trimming: 4 bases; junction bases outside the gene matches: 4. The CDR3 has 15 residues. In germline, CDR1 is MDHEN, CDR2 SYDVKM. DNA of the CDR3: TGTGCCAGCAGTTTAGGGCTAGCGGGGGTAGAGACCCAGTACTTC. Residues: CASSLGLAGVETQYF.

The table lists this clone with a count of one. The rearrangement joins TRBV21-1 to TRBJ2-7; TRBD1 was called by the table and not checked on the DNA. TRBV21-1 is reported as a pseudogene. This CDR3 region has 15 residues. This CDR3 reads CASSKDGQSSYEQYF. The CDR3 DNA is TGTGCCAGCAGCAAAGATGGACAGTCGTCCTACGAGCAGTACTTC.

The chain employs TRBV28 and TRBJ1-1; 7 bases map to TRBD1. The CDR3 is 17 amino acids. V shed 5 bases and J 5 bases; nucleotides not matched to a gene: 17. CDR1 and CDR2 (germline): MDHEN, SYDVKM. The CDR3 DNA reads as TGTGCCAGCAGTGGCTCCCAGGGGGAGGTAGGAGGGACTGAAGCTTTCTTT. Its translation: CASSGSQGEVGGTEAFF.

The rearrangement links TRBV5-1 to TRBJ1-1; no definite D call. CDR1 is SGHRS, CDR2 YFSETQ, per germline. The V end lost 0 bases, the J end lost 1 base, and 10 bases lay between the germline ends. The CDR3 covers 15 residues. The CDR3 region is CASSLDPAGNTEAFF. The CDR3, as DNA: TGCGCCAGCAGCTTGGATCCGGCAGGGAACACTGAAGCTTTCTTT.

The chain carries TRBV5-6 and TRBJ2-6, with D possibly matching TRBD1 (6 bases). The CDR3 sequence is 18 residues long. Germline V CDR1 and CDR2: SGHDT, YYEEEE. V shed 2 bases and J shed 0 bases, with 15 bases lying between them. The CDR3 spells CASSLNQGLRSGANVLTF. The DNA of the CDR3 is TGTGCCAGCAGCTTAAATCAGGGGCTTCGCTCTGGGGCCAACGTCCTGACTTTC.

This chain links TRBV15 with TRBJ1-6, with TRBD1 as a possible D gene (5 bases). CDR1 is LNHNV and CDR2 is YYDKDF in the germline V gene (reference sequence). V lost 0 bases, J lost 5 bases, and 11 bases lay in between. This CDR3 contains 16 residues. The CDR3 DNA reads as TGTGCCACCAGCAGAGATCCTGGGGCCGATAATTCACCCCTCCACTTT. Translated: CATSRDPGADNSPLHF.

This CDR3 reads CASSTRFTTNEKLFF. CDR3 DNA: TGTGCCAGTAGTACCCGTTTTACAACTAATGAAAAACTGTTTTTT. This rearrangement joins TRBV19 to TRBJ1-4; D is unclear. CDR1 LNHDA and CDR2 SQIVND come from the germline V gene (reference sequence). This CDR3 region has 15 residues. The ends were cut back, 4 bases at V and 0 bases at J, with 9 bases in the middle.

This chain links TRBV19 with TRBJ1-2, with TRBD1 matching 9 bases. The germline V gene encodes CDR1 LNHDA and CDR2 SQIVND (reference sequence). CDR3 length: 13 amino acids. After removal of 5 bases from V and 12 bases from J, the junction contained 10 bases not matched to a gene. CDR3 nucleotides: TGTGCCAGTAGTGAAACAGGGGGCCATAGCCACACCTTC. Translating gives CASSETGGHSHTF.

The genes are TRBV7-2 and TRBJ2-3, with 13 nucleotides matching TRBD2. The CDR3 length is 17 residues. CDR1 SGHTA and CDR2 FQGNSA come from the germline V gene. V lost 5 bases, J lost 3 bases, and 8 bases stayed unmatched. CDR3 nucleotides: TGTGCCAGCAGCCGTACCAGGACTAGCGGGAGTACAGATACGCAGTATTTT. Translating gives CASSRTRTSGSTDTQYF. Combining the CDR3 with reference TRBV7-2 and TRBJ2-3 gives the whole variable domain GAGVSQSPSNKVTEKGKDVELRCDPISGHTALYWYRQSLGQGLEFLIYFQGNSAPDKSGLPSDRFSAERTGGSVSTLTIQRTQQEDSAVYLCASSRTRTSGSTDTQYFGPGTRLTVL.

This rearrangement joins TRBV7-2 to TRBJ1-1, with 7 positions matching TRBD1. This CDR3 comprises 14 residues. Germline CDR1 reads SGHTA; CDR2 reads FQGNSA. V gave up 4 bases and J gave up 10 bases; unmatched junction bases: 12. The CDR3 reads CASSYDRDSHGAFF. CDR3 nucleotide sequence: TGTGCCAGCAGCTATGACCGGGACAGTCATGGAGCTTTCTTT.

The chain has TRBV28 and TRBJ1-5; tentative D call: TRBD1 (5 bases). This CDR3 is built from 15 residues. Trimming left V 2 bases short and J 1 base short, with 9 bases between. CDR1 is MDHEN, CDR2 SYDVKM, per germline. CDR3 coding DNA: TGTGCCAGCAGTTTAGGGGGACTGAGCAATCAGCCCCAGCATTTT. Protein: CASSLGGLSNQPQHF.

The chain employs TRBV7-9 and TRBJ2-5, with TRBD2 identical over 7 bases. The CDR3 contains 15 residues. The junction had 8 bases not matched to a gene; V was cut back by 5 bases and J by 2 bases. The germline CDR1 and CDR2 sequences are SEHNR and FQNEAQ (reference sequence). CDR3 protein: CASSRGASGQETQYF. The CDR3 region has the DNA TGTGCCAGCAGCCGTGGGGCTAGCGGACAAGAGACCCAGTACTTC.

V usage is TRBV11-2 and J usage is TRBJ2-7, with D hard to call. The germline CDR1 and CDR2 sequences are SGHAT and FQNNGV. The CDR3 has 15 residues. V was clipped by 0 bases and J by 1 base, with 10 bases between them. The CDR3 coding sequence is TGTGCCAGCAGCTTAGAAGGATTGGAGTCCTACGAGCAGTACTTC. As protein: CASSLEGLESYEQYF.

J is TRBJ1-5 and V is TRBV6-1; D ambiguous. The CDR3 contains 16 residues. V was shortened by 6 bases and J by 2 bases, with 17 bases between the two germline ends. Germline V gives CDR1 MNHNS, CDR2 SASEGT. The CDR3 region has the DNA TGTGCCAGCAGCGAACAGACGGGAGGAGGCAATCAGCCCCAGCATTTT. Amino acids: CASSEQTGGGNQPQHF.

J is TRBJ2-7 and V is TRBV5-5; 9 bases match TRBD2. With V trimmed by 4 bases and J by 4 bases, 6 bases remained unmatched. Germline assignment: CDR1 SGHKS and CDR2 YYEKEE (reference sequence). The CDR3 has 14 amino acids. CDR3 residues: CASSPGLARYEQYF. CDR3 coding DNA: TGTGCCAGCAGCCCTGGACTAGCGAGGTACGAGCAGTACTTC.

This chain connects TRBV15 to TRBJ2-5; 10 nucleotides align to TRBD2. Germline trimming cut 3 bases from V and 3 bases from J; bases unmatched to any gene: 1. This CDR3 is built from 14 residues. Germline assignment: CDR1 LNHNV and CDR2 YYDKDF (reference sequence). The CDR3 sequence: CATSRGTSEETQYF. The CDR3 DNA follows: TGTGCCACCAGCAGGGGGACTAGCGAAGAGACCCAGTACTTC. Full variable domain (rest looked up from reference TRBV15 and TRBJ2-5): DAMVIQNPRYQVTQFGKPVTLSCSQTLNHNVMYWYQQKSSQAPKLLFHYYDKDFNNEADTPDNFQSRRPNTSFCFLDIRSPGLGDTAMYLCATSRGTSEETQYFGPGTRLLVL.

The J gene is TRBJ2-7, the V gene TRBV2; a weak D match, TRBD2 (5 bases). V gave up 8 bases and J gave up 0 bases, with 11 bases separating them. This CDR3 region has 13 residues. Germline V gene lookup returns CDR1 SNHLY and CDR2 FYNNEI. The CDR3 loop is CASGGGPSYEQYF. For the CDR3, the DNA is TGTGCCAGCGGTGGAGGTCCCTCCTACGAGCAGTACTTC.